One T cell receptor (beta chain) is described in this entry. Its antigen is not known. The entry originates in a study of T cell responses to AZD1222 COVID-19 vaccine. V was trimmed by 5 bases and J by 3 bases, leaving 10 bases between them. CDR3 length: 13 amino acids. CDR1 SGHTA and CDR2 FQGTGA come from the germline V gene. Repertoires were generated with immunoSEQ multiplex PCR, while TCRdb's copy carries only in-frame clones and drops some. The sample has around 120,000 clones; approximately 90% are singletons. Findings and limits, study-wide: Repertoires in all cases were sampled only once the peak T cell response had passed. The donor cohort was predominantly white British with a female majority, and clonal diversity may have been underestimated.

This chain connects TRBV7-3 to TRBJ1-1, with a tentative D call TRBD1 (5 bases). The starting material was peripheral blood, obtained on day 0 of MenACWY control vaccination. The TCR was taken from an adult in good health. The DNA for the CDR3 is TGTGCCAGCAGCCCCGGGGGGTACACTGAAGCTTTCTTT. Translated, it gives CASSPGGYTEAFF. Using reference TRBV7-3 and TRBJ1-1 for the parts outside the CDR3, the full variable domain is GAGVSQTPSNKVTEKGKYVELRCDPISGHTALYWYRQSLGQGPEFLIYFQGTGAADDSGLPNDRFFAVRPEGSVSTLKIQRTERGDSAVYLCASSPGGYTEAFFGQGTRLTVV.